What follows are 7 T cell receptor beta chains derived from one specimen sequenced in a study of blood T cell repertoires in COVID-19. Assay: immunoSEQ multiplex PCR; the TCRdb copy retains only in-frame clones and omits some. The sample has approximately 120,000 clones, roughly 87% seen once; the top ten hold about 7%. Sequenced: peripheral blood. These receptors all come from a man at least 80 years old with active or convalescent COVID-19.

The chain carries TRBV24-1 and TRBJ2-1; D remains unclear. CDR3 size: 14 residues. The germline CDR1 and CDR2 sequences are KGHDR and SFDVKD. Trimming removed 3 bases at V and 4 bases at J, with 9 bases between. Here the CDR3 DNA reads TGTGCCACCAGTGATATGTCGGTGTACAATGAGCAGTTCTTC. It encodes CATSDMSVYNEQFF.

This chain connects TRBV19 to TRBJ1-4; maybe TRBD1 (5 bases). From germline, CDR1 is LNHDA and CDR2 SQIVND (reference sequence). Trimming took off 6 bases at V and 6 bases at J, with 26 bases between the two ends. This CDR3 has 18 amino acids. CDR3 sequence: CASSPLSLRRESYEKLFF. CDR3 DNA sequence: TGTGCCAGTAGCCCTTTATCCCTCCGCAGGGAATCGTATGAAAAACTGTTTTTT.

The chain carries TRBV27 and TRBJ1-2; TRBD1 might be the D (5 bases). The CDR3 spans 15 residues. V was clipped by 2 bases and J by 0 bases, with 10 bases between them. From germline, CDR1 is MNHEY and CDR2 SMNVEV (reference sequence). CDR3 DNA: TGTGCCAGCAGTTTAAAGGCAGGGACTAACTATGGCTACACCTTC. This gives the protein CASSLKAGTNYGYTF.

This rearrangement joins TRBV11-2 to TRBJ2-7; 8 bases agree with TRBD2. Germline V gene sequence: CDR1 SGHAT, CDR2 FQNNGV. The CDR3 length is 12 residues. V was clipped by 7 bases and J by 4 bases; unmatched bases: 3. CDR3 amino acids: CASMGGGYEQYF. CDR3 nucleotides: TGTGCCAGCATGGGCGGGGGGTACGAGCAGTACTTC.

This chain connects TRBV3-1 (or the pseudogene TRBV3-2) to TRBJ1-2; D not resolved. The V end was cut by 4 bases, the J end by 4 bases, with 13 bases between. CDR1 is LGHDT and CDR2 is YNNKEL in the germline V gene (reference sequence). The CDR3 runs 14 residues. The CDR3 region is CASSRDLTAYGYTF. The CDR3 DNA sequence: TGTGCCAGCAGCCGAGACCTAACCGCCTATGGCTACACCTTC.

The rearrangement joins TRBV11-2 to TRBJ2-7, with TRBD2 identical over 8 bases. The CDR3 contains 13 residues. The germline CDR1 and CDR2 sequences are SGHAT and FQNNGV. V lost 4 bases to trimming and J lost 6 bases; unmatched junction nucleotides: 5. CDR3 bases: TGTGCCAGCAGCTCGGGGGGGCCGGGCGAGCAGTACTTC. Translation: CASSSGGPGEQYF. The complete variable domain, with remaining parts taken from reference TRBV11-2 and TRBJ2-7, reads EAGVAQSPRYKIIEKRQSVAFWCNPISGHATLYWYQQILGQGPKLLIQFQNNGVVDDSQLPKDRFSAERLKGVDSTLKIQPAKLEDSAVYLCASSSGGPGEQYFGPGTRLTVT.

The CDR3 DNA follows: TGTGCCAGCAGCCGCCGGACAGGGGGCTTTCAGCCCCAGCATTTT. Its translation is CASSRRTGGFQPQHF. V gene TRBV5-6 combines with J gene TRBJ1-5, with 11 bases aligning to TRBD1. The CDR3 covers 15 residues. V lost 4 bases to trimming and J lost 6 bases; unmatched junction nucleotides: 6. Germline V gives CDR1 SGHDT, CDR2 YYEEEE.